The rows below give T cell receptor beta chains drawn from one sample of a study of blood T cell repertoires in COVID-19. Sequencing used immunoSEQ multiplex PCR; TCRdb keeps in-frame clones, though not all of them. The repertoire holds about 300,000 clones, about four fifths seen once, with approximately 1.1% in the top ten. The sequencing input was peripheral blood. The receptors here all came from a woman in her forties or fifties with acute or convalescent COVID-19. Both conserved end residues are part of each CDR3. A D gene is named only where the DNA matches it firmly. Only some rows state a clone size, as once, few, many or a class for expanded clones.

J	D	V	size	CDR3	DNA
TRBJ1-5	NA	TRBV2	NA	CASEASGGNQPQHF	TGTGCCAGCGAAGCGTCGGGGGGCAATCAGCCCCAGCATTTT
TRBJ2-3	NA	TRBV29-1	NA	CRVGGGSTDTQYF	TGCCGGGTGGGAGGGGGGAGCACAGATACGCAGTATTTT
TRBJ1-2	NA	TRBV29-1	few	CSVEILGQSNYGYTF	TGCAGCGTTGAGATATTGGGACAATCTAACTATGGCTACACCTTC
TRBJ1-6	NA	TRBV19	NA	CASSADFHNSPLHF	TGTGCCAGTAGTGCGGACTTTCATAATTCACCCCTCCACTTT
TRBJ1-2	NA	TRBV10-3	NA	CAISGAGNYGYTF	TGTGCCATCAGTGGGGCAGGGAACTATGGCTACACCTTC
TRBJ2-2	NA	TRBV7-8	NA	CASSLGLVGTGELFF	TGTGCCAGCAGCTTAGGACTAGTGGGCACCGGGGAGCTGTTTTTT
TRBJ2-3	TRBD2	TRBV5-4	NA	CASSLSIGGGQGDTQYF	TGTGCCAGCAGCTTGAGTATTGGCGGGGGGCAGGGAGATACGCAGTATTTT
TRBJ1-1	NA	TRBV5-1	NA	CASSGQGGTEAFF	TGCGCCAGCTCGGGGCAGGGAGGCACTGAAGCTTTCTTT
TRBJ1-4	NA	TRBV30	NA	CAWSKTGGEKLFF	TGTGCCTGGAGTAAAACGGGGGGTGAAAAACTGTTTTTT
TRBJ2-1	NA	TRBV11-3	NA	CASSEKVRNEQFF	TGTGCCAGCAGCGAAAAGGTGAGGAATGAGCAGTTCTTC
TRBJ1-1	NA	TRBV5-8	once	CASKGGRLNTEAFF	TGTGCCAGCAAAGGGGGACGGCTGAACACTGAAGCTTTCTTT
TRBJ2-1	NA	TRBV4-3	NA	CASSQAVASVGNEQFF	TGCGCCAGCAGCCAAGCAGTAGCTTCAGTGGGCAATGAGCAGTTCTTC
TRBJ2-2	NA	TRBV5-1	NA	CASSLWRGGVGTGELFF	TGCGCCAGCAGCTTGTGGCGAGGGGGGGTCGGCACCGGGGAGCTGTTTTTT
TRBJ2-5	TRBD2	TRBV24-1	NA	CATSDAPGLAGGQETQYF	TGTGCCACCAGTGACGCACCGGGACTAGCGGGGGGCCAAGAGACCCAGTACTTC
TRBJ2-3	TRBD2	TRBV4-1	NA	CASSPRTSGSDTQYF	TGCGCCAGCAGCCCTCGGACTAGCGGTTCAGATACGCAGTATTTT
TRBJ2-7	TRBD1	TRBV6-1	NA	CASSERTGDFYYYEQYF	TGTGCCAGCAGTGAACGGACAGGGGATTTCTACTACTACGAGCAGTACTTC
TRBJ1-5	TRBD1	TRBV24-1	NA	CATSDGTGGNQPQHF	TGTGCCACCAGTGACGGGACAGGGGGCAATCAGCCCCAGCATTTT
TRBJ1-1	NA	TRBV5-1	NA	CASSPLGGTQNTEAFF	TGCGCCAGCAGCCCACTCGGGGGGACGCAGAACACTGAAGCTTTCTTT
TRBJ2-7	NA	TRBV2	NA	CASKPSGVREQYF	TGTGCCAGCAAGCCATCAGGGGTTAGGGAGCAGTACTTC
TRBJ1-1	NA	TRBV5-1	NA	CASSSPMGAQEAFF	TGCGCCAGCAGCTCACCGATGGGGGCGCAGGAAGCTTTCTTT
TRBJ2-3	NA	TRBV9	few	CASSAPTSRAHSGTDTQYF	TGTGCCAGCAGCGCCCCGACTAGTCGGGCTCATTCAGGCACAGATACGCAGTATTTT
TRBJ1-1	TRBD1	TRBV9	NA	CASSADRGEAFF	TGTGCCAGCAGCGCTGACAGGGGTGAAGCTTTCTTT
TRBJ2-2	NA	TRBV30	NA	CAWEQSRDTGELFF	TGTGCCTGGGAGCAATCTCGGGACACCGGGGAGCTGTTTTTT
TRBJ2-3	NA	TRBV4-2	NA	CASSQDQQGTDTQYF	TGTGCCAGCAGCCAAGATCAACAGGGCACAGATACGCAGTATTTT
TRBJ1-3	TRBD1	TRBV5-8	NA	CASSPGTGNFGNTIYF	TGTGCCAGCAGCCCCGGGACAGGGAATTTTGGAAACACCATATATTTT
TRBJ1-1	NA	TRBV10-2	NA	CASSDGHLNTEAFF	TGCGCCAGCAGTGATGGACACTTGAACACTGAAGCTTTCTTT
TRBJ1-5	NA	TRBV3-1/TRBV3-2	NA	CASSLADSQPQHF	TGTGCCAGCAGCCTCGCTGACAGTCAGCCCCAGCATTTT
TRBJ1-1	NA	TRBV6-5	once	CASSRDTNTEAFF	TGTGCCAGCAGCCGCGACACGAACACTGAAGCTTTCTTT
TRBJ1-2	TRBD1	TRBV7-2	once	CASSQGAANYGYTF	TGTGCCAGCAGCCAGGGGGCAGCGAACTATGGCTACACCTTC
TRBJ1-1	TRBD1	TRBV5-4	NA	CASSGGQTYTEAFF	TGTGCCAGCAGCGGGGGACAGACCTACACTGAAGCTTTCTTT
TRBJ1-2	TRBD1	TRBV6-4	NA	CASSPGTGAGYTF	TGTGCCAGCAGCCCCGGGACAGGGGCTGGCTACACCTTC
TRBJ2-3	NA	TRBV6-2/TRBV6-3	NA	CASSDAGTLYTDTQYF	TGTGCCAGCAGTGACGCCGGGACTTTATACACAGATACGCAGTATTTT
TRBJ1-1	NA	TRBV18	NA	CASSPRVLNTEAFF	TGTGCCAGCTCACCCCGGGTTCTGAACACTGAAGCTTTCTTT
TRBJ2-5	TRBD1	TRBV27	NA	CASRRTGGKTQYF	TGTGCCAGCAGAAGGACAGGGGGAAAGACCCAGTACTTC
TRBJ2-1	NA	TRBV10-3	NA	CAISGVGGGMDNEQFF	TGTGCCATCAGTGGGGTAGGGGGGGGTATGGACAATGAGCAGTTCTTC
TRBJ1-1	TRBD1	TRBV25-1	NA	CASSEVFGQGAKAFF	TGTGCCAGCAGTGAAGTATTCGGGCAGGGGGCGAAAGCTTTCTTT
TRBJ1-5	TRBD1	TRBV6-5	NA	CASSRDRGSNQPQHF	TGTGCCAGCAGTCGAGACAGGGGAAGCAATCAGCCCCAGCATTTT
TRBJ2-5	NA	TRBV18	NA	CASSPPNSQGKETQYF	TGTGCCAGCTCACCACCCAACTCTCAGGGGAAGGAGACCCAGTACTTC
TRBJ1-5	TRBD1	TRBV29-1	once	CRSPGQGNSDNQPQHF	TGCAGGTCACCGGGACAGGGAAATTCCGACAATCAGCCCCAGCATTTT
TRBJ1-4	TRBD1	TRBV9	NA	CASSAADRGLEKLFF	TGTGCCAGCAGCGCAGCCGACAGGGGGCTCGAAAAACTGTTTTTT
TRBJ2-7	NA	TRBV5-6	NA	CASSLGLTYEQYF	TGTGCCAGCAGCTTGGGACTTACCTACGAGCAGTACTTC
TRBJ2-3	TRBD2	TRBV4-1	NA	CASSQADSGVKSTDTQYF	TGCGCCAGCAGCCAAGCGGATAGCGGGGTGAAAAGCACAGATACGCAGTATTTT
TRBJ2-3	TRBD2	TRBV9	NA	CASSVGPSGGADTQYF	TGTGCCAGCAGCGTAGGGCCTAGCGGGGGAGCAGATACGCAGTATTTT
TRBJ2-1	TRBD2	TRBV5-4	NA	CASSLGAGAPYNEQFF	TGTGCCAGCAGCTTGGGAGCGGGAGCCCCATACAATGAGCAGTTCTTC
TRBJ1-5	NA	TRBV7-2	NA	CASSSINQPQHF	TGTGCCAGCAGCTCTATTAATCAGCCCCAGCATTTT
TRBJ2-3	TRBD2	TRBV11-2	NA	CASSPGASGGFTDTQYF	TGTGCCAGCAGCCCGGGCGCTAGCGGGGGGTTCACAGATACGCAGTATTTT
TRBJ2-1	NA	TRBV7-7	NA	CASSFDGGGEQFF	TGTGCCAGCAGCTTTGATGGGGGAGGTGAGCAGTTCTTC
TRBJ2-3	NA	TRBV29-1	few	CSAEGGVQTDTQYF	TGCAGCGCCGAAGGAGGGGTTCAAACAGATACGCAGTATTTT
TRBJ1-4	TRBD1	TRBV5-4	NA	CASSSQGAGEKLFF	TGTGCCAGCAGCTCCCAGGGGGCTGGTGAAAAACTGTTTTTT
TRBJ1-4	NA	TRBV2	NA	CATKRREKLFF	TGTGCCACTAAACGGAGGGAAAAACTGTTTTTT
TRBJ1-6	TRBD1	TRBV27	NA	CASRPGQGVSPLHF	TGTGCCAGCAGGCCGGGACAGGGTGTTTCACCCCTCCACTTT
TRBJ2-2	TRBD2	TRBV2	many	CASSEESGGSGELFF	TGTGCCAGCAGTGAAGAGAGCGGGGGGAGCGGGGAGCTGTTTTTT